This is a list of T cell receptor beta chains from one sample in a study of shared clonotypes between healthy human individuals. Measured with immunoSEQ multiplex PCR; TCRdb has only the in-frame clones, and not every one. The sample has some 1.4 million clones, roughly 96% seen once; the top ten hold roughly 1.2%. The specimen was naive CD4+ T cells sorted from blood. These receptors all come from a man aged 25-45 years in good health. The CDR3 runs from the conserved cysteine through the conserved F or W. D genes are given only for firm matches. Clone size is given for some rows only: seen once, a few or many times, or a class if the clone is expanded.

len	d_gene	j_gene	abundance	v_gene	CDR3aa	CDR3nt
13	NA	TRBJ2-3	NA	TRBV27	CATRLASTDTQYF	TGTGCCACCCGCCTAGCGTCCACAGATACGCAGTATTTT
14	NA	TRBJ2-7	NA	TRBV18	CASSPLRVFYEQYF	TGTGCCAGCTCACCACTTAGAGTATTCTACGAGCAGTACTTC
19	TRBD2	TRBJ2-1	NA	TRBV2	CASRDDRRGLAGGYGEQFF	TGTGCCAGCAGAGATGACAGGAGAGGACTAGCGGGAGGGTATGGTGAGCAGTTCTTC
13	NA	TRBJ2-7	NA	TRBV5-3	CARSVQGLYEQYF	TGTGCCAGAAGCGTGCAGGGCCTATACGAGCAGTACTTC
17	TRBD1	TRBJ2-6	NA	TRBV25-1	CARKAGTGVSGANVLTF	TGTGCCAGGAAAGCCGGGACAGGGGTCTCTGGGGCCAACGTCCTGACTTTC
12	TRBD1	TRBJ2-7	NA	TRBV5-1	CASSGTGGEQYF	TGCGCCAGCAGCGGGACAGGGGGAGAGCAGTACTTC
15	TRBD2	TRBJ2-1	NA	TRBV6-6	CASSNLAGGGYEQFF	TGTGCCAGCAGTAACCTAGCGGGAGGTGGATATGAGCAGTTCTTC
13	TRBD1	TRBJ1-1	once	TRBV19	CASTGTVNTEAFF	TGTGCCAGTACCGGGACAGTAAACACTGAAGCTTTCTTT
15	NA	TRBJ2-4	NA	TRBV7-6	CASSLGGVAKNIQYF	TGTGCCAGCAGCTTAGGTGGAGTAGCCAAAAACATTCAGTACTTC
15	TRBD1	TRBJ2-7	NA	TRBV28	CASSSAGTGFYEQYF	TGTGCCAGCAGTTCCGCCGGGACAGGGTTCTACGAGCAGTACTTC
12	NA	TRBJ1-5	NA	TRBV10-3	CAISAASQPQHF	TGTGCCATCAGCGCCGCAAGTCAGCCCCAGCATTTT
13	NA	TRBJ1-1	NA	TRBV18	CASSADRGAEAFF	TGTGCCAGCTCCGCGGACAGAGGGGCTGAAGCTTTCTTT
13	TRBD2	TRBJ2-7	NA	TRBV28	CASISGREYEQYF	TGTGCCAGCATTAGCGGGAGAGAGTACGAGCAGTACTTC
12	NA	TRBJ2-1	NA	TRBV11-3	CASSFQSSEQFF	TGTGCCAGCAGCTTTCAATCGAGTGAGCAGTTCTTC
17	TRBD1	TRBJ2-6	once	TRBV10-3	CATGVGTGSSGANVLTF	TGTGCCACCGGTGTAGGGACAGGGTCCTCTGGGGCCAACGTCCTGACTTTC
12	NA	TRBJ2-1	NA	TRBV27	CASSFGGLEQFF	TGTGCCAGCAGTTTTGGGGGCCTTGAGCAGTTCTTC